Included here is one T cell receptor beta chain sequence, with context. Its antigen is not identified. The source of the sample is a study of type 1 regulatory T cells. Turning to the study itself: This in vitro CD4 product, T-allo10, is enriched for Tr1 cells and alloantigen-specific.

Graft donor-derived T-allo10 cells were described as host-alloantigen-specific, anergic, and alloantigen-specifically suppressive. TCRdb re-derived calls from the reads in MiXCR, one entry per CDR3 protein. The data show over 55,000 distinct CDR3 sequences, nearly 65% seen once. The specimen sequenced was cultured T cells, either the whole culture or a sorted T cell fraction (not recorded which). Subset meaning: Tr1-enriched cell product generated in vitro against host alloantigens. The receptor's source is a human donor in good health.

This CDR3 is CASSDPSGTDTQYF. The CDR3 DNA reads as TGTGCCAGCAGTGACCCCTCCGGCACAGATACGCAGTATTTT. This chain uses TRBV6-5 with TRBJ2-3; D uncertain. Germline V CDR1 and CDR2: MNHEY, SVGAGI. This CDR3 is built from 14 residues. V was shortened by 5 bases and J by 1 base, with 10 bases between the two germline ends.